Below are 8 T cell receptor beta chains sequenced from a single sample in a study of cytomegalovirus exposure and HLA in healthy donors. PCR was performed using 60 Vbeta and 13 Jbeta primers. The protocol was immunoSEQ multiplex PCR, while the TCRdb copy is restricted to in-frame clones and leaves out a portion. The sample totals 100,000 to 150,000 clones; its top ten clones hold 2.5% to 3%. The sample consisted of PBMCs. The receptors shown here come from a man aged 25-40 years in good health and CMV-seronegative.

CDR3 residues: CASSEFGEGTEAFF. The CDR3 DNA follows: TGCGCCAGCAGTGAGTTCGGGGAGGGAACTGAAGCTTTCTTT. This chain uses TRBV10-2 with TRBJ1-1; D unclear. The CDR3 loop spans 14 amino acids. V shed 1 base and J shed 5 bases, with 11 bases lying between them. Germline V gene sequence: CDR1 WSHSY, CDR2 SAAADI.

The J gene is TRBJ2-2, the V gene TRBV4-3, with D uncertain. Per germline, CDR1 LGHNA and CDR2 YSLEER. With 4 bases removed from V and 1 base from J, the gap between germline ends came to 10 bases. CDR3 length equals 15 residues. In DNA, the CDR3 is TGCGCCAGCAGCCCCTTAGTTCTGAACACCGGGGAGCTGTTTTTT. It translates to CASSPLVLNTGELFF.

CDR3 loop: CASSQQETQYF. The CDR3 region has the DNA TGTGCCAGCAGTCAACAAGAGACCCAGTACTTC. The genes are TRBV6-1 and TRBJ2-5; no reliable D call. Germline V gene lookup returns CDR1 MNHNS and CDR2 SASEGT. The CDR3 is 11 amino acids. Trimming removed 5 bases at V and 2 bases at J, with 3 bases between.

CDR3 protein: CASSEDPATVIGGANVLTF. CDR3 DNA sequence: TGTGCCAGCAGTGAAGACCCCGCGACAGTTATAGGAGGGGCCAACGTCCTGACTTTC. The chain is built from TRBV6-1 and TRBJ2-6; a weak D match, TRBD1 (5 bases). The CDR3 length is 19 residues. Trimming cost V 1 base and J 4 bases, with 20 bases left between them. The germline V gene encodes CDR1 MNHNS and CDR2 SASEGT.

The CDR3 nucleotides read TGTGCCAGCAGCCGGACTAGCGGGAAACGCACAGATACGCAGTATTTT. Amino acids: CASSRTSGKRTDTQYF. The V call is TRBV14, the J call TRBJ2-3, with 12 bases aligning to TRBD2. J lost 1 base, V lost 4 bases, and 3 bases had no gene match. Germline V lookup: CDR1 SGHDN, CDR2 FVKESK. The CDR3 totals 16 residues.

V is TRBV7-9 and J is TRBJ2-5; no definite D call. V was shortened by 0 bases and J by 1 base, with 9 bases between the two germline ends. The CDR3 is made up of 15 amino acids. Germline values: CDR1 SEHNR, CDR2 FQNEAQ (reference sequence). Written as DNA, the CDR3 is TGTGCCAGCAGCTTAGCGCTAACAGCCCAAGAGACCCAGTACTTC. Amino acids: CASSLALTAQETQYF.

The chain is built from TRBV6-4 and TRBJ1-2; no reliable D call. Germline CDR1 and CDR2: MRHNA and SNTAGT. The CDR3 has 13 amino acids. The ends were cut back, 0 bases at V and 8 bases at J, with 10 bases in the middle. For the CDR3, the DNA is TGTGCCAGCAGTGACTCGAGGCAACTAGGCTACACCTTC. Translation gives CASSDSRQLGYTF.

The J gene is TRBJ1-1, the V gene TRBV28, with TRBD1 matching over 8 bases. Trimming removed 5 bases from V and 0 bases from J; junction bases left unmatched: 2. Looked up from germline, CDR1 is MDHEN and CDR2 is SYDVKM. This CDR3 comprises 14 residues. The CDR3 is CASSIQGVNTEAFF. The CDR3 region has the DNA TGTGCCAGCAGTATACAGGGGGTGAACACTGAAGCTTTCTTT. Using reference TRBV28 and TRBJ1-1 for the parts outside the CDR3, the full variable domain is DVKVTQSSRYLVKRTGEKVFLECVQDMDHENMFWYRQDPGLGLRLIYFSYDVKMKEKGDIPEGYSVSREKKERFSLILESASTNQTSMYLCASSIQGVNTEAFFGQGTRLTVV.